The 27 T cell receptor beta chains listed next were all sequenced from one sample in a study of T cell responses to AZD1222 COVID-19 vaccine. Profiled with immunoSEQ multiplex PCR; TCRdb holds only in-frame clones, not every one. The table records roughly 99,000 clones, roughly 87% of them present only once. Sequencing used peripheral blood, obtained on day 0 of AZD1222 vaccination. The receptor set was obtained from an adult in good health.

The chain combines TRBV6-5 with TRBJ1-1, with D maybe TRBD1 (5 bases). The CDR3 extends over 12 amino acids. Trimming cost V 6 bases and J 5 bases, with 10 bases left between them. Germline V gene lookup returns CDR1 MNHEY and CDR2 SVGAGI. The CDR3 reads CASSSGRTEAFF. The DNA for the CDR3 is TGTGCCAGCAGCTCAGGGAGGACTGAAGCTTTCTTT.

The gene calls are TRBV29-1 and TRBJ1-3; 7 positions match TRBD1. The ends lost 6 bases at V and 0 bases at J; junction bases unmatched: 5. The germline CDR1 and CDR2 sequences are SQVTM and ANQGSEA. The CDR3 consists of 14 residues. Written as DNA, the CDR3 is TGCAGCGTAGCGACAGGGAGCTCTGGAAACACCATATATTTT. Residues: CSVATGSSGNTIYF.

The chain joins TRBV29-1 to TRBJ2-6, with 7 positions matching TRBD1. The CDR3 totals 16 residues. The V and J ends lost 7 bases and 0 bases, in that order; junction bases with no gene match: 9. The germline V gene encodes CDR1 SQVTM and CDR2 ANQGSEA. CDR3 in DNA: TGCAGCGACCCACTGACAGGGCACTCTGGGGCCAACGTCCTGACTTTC. Translation gives CSDPLTGHSGANVLTF.

This chain links TRBV29-1 with TRBJ1-3; possibly TRBD1 for D (6 bases). There are 8 residues in the CDR3. The germline V gene encodes CDR1 SQVTM and CDR2 ANQGSEA. With 7 bases removed from V and 14 bases from J, the gap between germline ends came to 9 bases. In DNA form, the CDR3 reads TGCAGCGCGGACAGCTTATATTTT. Its protein product is CSADSLYF.

V and J are TRBV19 and TRBJ2-2, with 11 positions matching TRBD2. Unmatched junction bases numbered 10, after V lost 6 bases and J lost 4 bases. The CDR3 is 17 amino acids. Germline loops: CDR1 LNHDA, CDR2 SQIVND (reference sequence). CDR3 loop: CASSTGLGLAGTGELFF. CDR3 coding DNA: TGTGCCAGTAGCACTGGGCTCGGACTAGCGGGCACCGGGGAGCTGTTTTTT.

The chain employs TRBV30 and TRBJ1-2, with no clear D. V lost 3 bases, J lost 3 bases, and 8 bases lay in between. The length of the CDR3 is 12 residues. CDR1 is GTSNPN, CDR2 SVGIG, per germline (reference sequence). CDR3 sequence: CAWRDGYYGYTF. The CDR3 region has the DNA TGTGCCTGGAGGGACGGTTACTATGGCTACACCTTC.

This chain uses TRBV6-1 with TRBJ1-5; TRBD1 matches 11 bases. This CDR3 is built from 15 residues. The germline gives CDR1 MNHNS, CDR2 SASEGT. The V and J ends lost 1 base and 6 bases, in that order; junction bases with no gene match: 2. The chain's CDR3 is CASSEGGQGVQPQHF. In nucleotides, the CDR3 is TGTGCCAGCAGTGAAGGGGGACAGGGGGTTCAGCCCCAGCATTTT.

This clone was observed a few times. The V gene is TRBV19, the J gene TRBJ2-1, with 7 bases aligning to TRBD2. Germline lookup yields CDR1 LNHDA and CDR2 SQIVND (reference sequence). The CDR3 contains 12 residues. CDR3 loop: CATMGGFNEQFF. DNA of the CDR3: TGTGCTACTATGGGGGGGTTCAATGAGCAGTTCTTC.

V gene TRBV3-1 (or the pseudogene TRBV3-2) combines with J gene TRBJ1-2; 7 nucleotides align to TRBD1. CDR3 length: 13 residues. The J segment lost 7 bases and the V segment lost 0 bases, leaving 2 bases of the junction unmatched. Germline CDR1 is LGHDT and CDR2 is YNNKEL (reference sequence). CDR3 residues: CASSQDDRAGYTF. The CDR3 DNA reads as TGTGCCAGCAGCCAAGATGACAGGGCTGGCTACACCTTC.

The chain links TRBV30 to TRBJ1-1; no definite D call. The germline V gene encodes CDR1 GTSNPN and CDR2 SVGIG (reference sequence). V was pared by 2 bases and J by 4 bases, with 8 bases between. The CDR3 is 12 amino acids. CDR3 sequence: CAWSMGSTEAFF. The CDR3 coding sequence is TGTGCCTGGAGTATGGGAAGCACTGAAGCTTTCTTT. Full variable domain (outside the CDR3, taken from reference TRBV30 and TRBJ1-1): SQTIHQWPATLVQPVGSPLSLECTVEGTSNPNLYWYRQAAGRGLQLLFYSVGIGQISSEVPQNLSASRPQDRQFILSSKKLLLSDSGFYLCAWSMGSTEAFFGQGTRLTVV.

The chain uses TRBV5-5 and TRBJ2-3; 8 positions agree with TRBD1. Germline loops: CDR1 SGHKS, CDR2 YYEKEE (reference sequence). With V trimmed by 4 bases and J by 3 bases, 16 bases remained unmatched. This CDR3 is 18 amino acids long. The CDR3 spells CASSPVNSDRVRTDTQYF. DNA for the CDR3: TGTGCCAGCAGCCCCGTTAATTCGGACAGGGTGCGGACAGATACGCAGTATTTT.

V and J are TRBV27 and TRBJ2-7; 10 bases agree with TRBD2. Germline CDR1 reads MNHEY; CDR2 reads SMNVEV (reference sequence). The CDR3 is made up of 16 amino acids. The V segment lost 0 bases and the J segment 5 bases; nucleotides outside the gene matches: 7. The CDR3 loop reads CASSLSSSGSPHEQYF. The CDR3 DNA reads TGTGCCAGCAGTTTATCGTCTAGCGGGAGTCCCCACGAGCAGTACTTC.

The chain combines TRBV6-2 or TRBV6-3 with TRBJ2-5, with D unresolved. CDR1 MNHEY and CDR2 SVGEGT come from the germline V gene. V lost 4 bases, J lost 2 bases, and 8 bases lay in between. The CDR3 is 13 residues long. In DNA, the CDR3 is TGTGCCAGCAGTTTTTTAGGGCAAGAGACCCAGTACTTC. Amino acids: CASSFLGQETQYF.

CDR3 sequence: CASSYDERWTEAFF. The CDR3 DNA is TGTGCCAGCAGTTACGACGAGAGATGGACTGAAGCTTTCTTT. This chain uses TRBV6-2 or TRBV6-3 with TRBJ1-1, with no clear D. V dropped 2 bases and J dropped 5 bases, with 12 bases sitting between them. CDR1 and CDR2 from the germline V gene are MNHEY and SVGEGT. The CDR3 loop spans 14 amino acids.

The chain uses TRBV19 and TRBJ1-4; D remains ambiguous. CDR1 LNHDA and CDR2 SQIVND come from the germline V gene (reference sequence). The ends were cut back, 1 base at V and 7 bases at J, with 10 bases in the middle. The CDR3 is 14 residues long. The CDR3 loop is CASSIADGGEKLFF. CDR3 nucleotide sequence: TGTGCCAGTAGTATAGCCGACGGTGGTGAAAAACTGTTTTTT.

The rearrangement links TRBV6-2 or TRBV6-3 to TRBJ1-2, with 8 positions matching TRBD1. The CDR3 contains 16 residues. Looked up from germline, CDR1 is MNHEY and CDR2 is SVGEGT. V was clipped by 4 bases and J by 1 base; unmatched bases: 8. Here the CDR3 reads CASSSTGEPSNYGYTF. CDR3 nucleotide sequence: TGTGCCAGCAGTTCGACAGGGGAGCCGAGTAACTATGGCTACACCTTC.

The count of this clone is one. The chain uses TRBV7-2 and TRBJ1-5, with 8 bases aligning to TRBD1. The junction had 4 bases not matched to a gene; V was cut back by 5 bases and J by 4 bases. This CDR3 spans 14 amino acids. Germline lookup yields CDR1 SGHTA and CDR2 FQGNSA. The CDR3 protein is CASSITGGNQPQHF. The CDR3 DNA reads as TGTGCCAGCAGCATAACAGGGGGGAATCAGCCCCAGCATTTT.

The V call is TRBV25-1, the J call TRBJ2-1; 13 nucleotides align to TRBD2. J was trimmed by 10 bases and V by 1 base; bases with no gene match: 7. This CDR3 region has 16 residues. CDR1 MGHDK and CDR2 SYGVNS come from the germline V gene. The CDR3 reads CASSESRLAGGREQFF. Written as DNA, the CDR3 is TGTGCCAGCAGTGAATCGAGACTAGCGGGAGGTAGGGAGCAGTTCTTC. The complete variable domain, with remaining parts taken from reference TRBV25-1 and TRBJ2-1, reads EADIYQTPRYLVIGTGKKITLECSQTMGHDKMYWYQQDPGMELHLIHYSYGVNSTEKGDLSSESTVSRIRTEHFPLTLESARPSHTSQYLCASSESRLAGGREQFFGPGTRLTVL.

This chain links TRBV29-1 with TRBJ2-7, with D possibly called TRBD1 or TRBD2 (6 bases each). V was trimmed by 5 bases and J by 6 bases, leaving 14 bases between them. CDR3 length: 12 residues. Germline CDR1 reads SQVTM; CDR2 reads ANQGSEA. CDR3 sequence reads: CSVLIRGGEQYF. In DNA, the CDR3 is TGCAGCGTTCTCATCAGGGGAGGCGAGCAGTACTTC.

The genes are TRBV6-2 or TRBV6-3 and TRBJ2-3; 8 bases are a match to TRBD2. Germline lookup yields CDR1 MNHEY and CDR2 SVGEGT. There are 17 residues in the CDR3. V was clipped by 6 bases and J by 5 bases; unmatched bases: 16. CDR3 sequence reads: CASSTPLVSGVQDTQYF. Written as DNA, the CDR3 is TGTGCCAGCAGCACCCCTTTAGTTAGCGGGGTTCAAGATACGCAGTATTTT.

The rearrangement uses TRBV12-3 or TRBV12-4 and TRBJ1-2; D gene uncertain. The CDR3 has 12 amino acids. V was shortened by 6 bases and J by 9 bases, with 14 bases between the two germline ends. CDR3 loop: CASSSPPMSYTF. The CDR3 DNA is TGTGCCAGCAGCTCCCCCCCGATGAGCTACACCTTC.

In its sample, this clone was seen a few times. The gene calls are TRBV27 and TRBJ2-7; 11 bases line up with TRBD2. This CDR3 is built from 16 residues. V shed 6 bases and J 0 bases; nucleotides not matched to a gene: 7. The germline V gene encodes CDR1 MNHEY and CDR2 SMNVEV (reference sequence). The chain's CDR3 is CASSPSLAGGSYEQYF. For the CDR3, the DNA is TGTGCCAGCAGCCCATCTCTAGCGGGGGGCTCCTACGAGCAGTACTTC.

The V gene is TRBV7-8, the J gene TRBJ1-2, with 10 bases aligning to TRBD1. The length of the CDR3 is 14 residues. The germline CDR1 and CDR2 sequences are SGHVS and FQNEAQ. The V and J ends lost 5 bases and 4 bases, in that order; junction bases with no gene match: 4. The DNA of the CDR3 is TGTGCCAGCAGCCCGGGACAGGGGATCTATGGCTACACCTTC. Its protein is CASSPGQGIYGYTF. The variable domain in full, completed from reference TRBV7-8 and TRBJ1-2, reads GAGVSQSPRYKVAKRGQDVALRCDPISGHVSLFWYQQALGQGPEFLTYFQNEAQLDKSGLPSDRFFAERPEGSVSTLKIQRTQQEDSAVYLCASSPGQGIYGYTFGSGTRLTVV.

The CDR3 DNA sequence: TGTGCCAGCAGCTTAGCTTCCGGGACAGAGTACCAAGAGACCCAGTACTTC. Translated, it gives CASSLASGTEYQETQYF. This chain uses TRBV7-9 with TRBJ2-5; 7 bases match TRBD1. V was clipped by 0 bases and J by 0 bases; unmatched bases: 7. CDR3 length: 17 amino acids. Germline V gives CDR1 SEHNR, CDR2 FQNEAQ (reference sequence).

The chain is built from TRBV27 and TRBJ2-7; no definite D call. Germline assignment: CDR1 MNHEY and CDR2 SMNVEV (reference sequence). The ends were cut back, 3 bases at V and 3 bases at J, with 3 bases in the middle. This CDR3 contains 11 residues. The CDR3, as DNA: TGTGCCAGCAGTTTGTACTACGAGCAGTACTTC. Translated, it gives CASSLYYEQYF.

The chain has TRBV30 and TRBJ1-4; D is uncertain. This CDR3 spans 13 amino acids. CDR1 and CDR2 (germline): GTSNPN, SVGIG (reference sequence). The germline V and J ends were trimmed by 3 bases and 3 bases, with 8 bases remaining between them. The CDR3 sequence is CAWRTRANEKLFF. The CDR3 bases are TGTGCCTGGAGGACACGGGCTAATGAAAAACTGTTTTTT.

The gene calls are TRBV24-1 and TRBJ1-5, with D possibly TRBD1 on 5 matching bases. The germline V gene has CDR1 KGHDR and CDR2 SFDVKD. CDR3 size: 15 residues. V gave up 6 bases and J gave up 1 base, with 12 bases separating them. In nucleotides, the CDR3 is TGTGCCACCAGTCGGGGGGGTTCGAGCAATCAGCCCCAGCATTTT. Protein product: CATSRGGSSNQPQHF.